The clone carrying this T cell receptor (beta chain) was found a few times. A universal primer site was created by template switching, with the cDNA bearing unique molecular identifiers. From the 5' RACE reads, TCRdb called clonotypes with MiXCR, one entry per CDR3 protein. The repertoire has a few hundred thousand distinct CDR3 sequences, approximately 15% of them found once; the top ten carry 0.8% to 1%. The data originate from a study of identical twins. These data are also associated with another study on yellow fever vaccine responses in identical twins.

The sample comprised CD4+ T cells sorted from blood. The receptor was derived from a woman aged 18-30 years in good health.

The CDR3 is CASSTQFHEQYF. Here the CDR3 DNA reads TGCGCCAGCAGCACCCAGTTCCACGAGCAGTACTTC. The chain carries TRBV5-1 and TRBJ2-7, with D hard to call. V was pared by 4 bases and J by 5 bases, with 10 bases between. The germline CDR1 and CDR2 sequences are SGHRS and YFSETQ. This CDR3 has 12 residues.